These 29 T cell receptor beta chains share one sample of origin, sequenced in a study of T cells in Graves' hyperthyroidism and ophthalmopathy. RNA transcripts yielded amplified TCR beta CDR3 regions. Using the HTBI primer set, a first-round RT-PCR was run on the TCR CDR3. TCRdb reprocessed the multiplex PCR reads with MiXCR, giving one entry per CDR3 protein. The sample shows around 290,000 distinct CDR3 sequences, around 13% of them seen only once. What was sequenced was blood. Receptors were obtained from a woman in her 40s with Graves' hyperthyroidism.

In its sample, this clonotype was seen a few times. This chain uses TRBV4-1 with TRBJ1-6, with no clear D. Per the germline V gene, CDR1 is MGHRA and CDR2 is YSYEKL. V was trimmed by 0 bases and J by 7 bases, leaving 19 bases between them. The CDR3 runs 18 residues. CDR3 nucleotide sequence: TGCGCCAGCAGCCAAGATCCGAGAATCCTGGCCAGAAATTCACCCCTCCACTTT. Residues: CASSQDPRILARNSPLHF.

This clonotype has at least ten counts. The chain uses TRBV10-3 and TRBJ1-6; D might be TRBD1 (5 bases). From germline, CDR1 is ENHRY and CDR2 SYGVKD. This CDR3 contains 16 residues. The V gene lost 6 bases and the J gene lost 6 bases, with 18 bases spanning the gap. CDR3 bases: TGTGCCATCAGCTCCGGAACAGGAGTTTCTAATTCACCCCTCCACTTT. The encoded protein is CAISSGTGVSNSPLHF.

This clonotype has just a few counts. The CDR3 spells CASSPWEETQYF. CDR3 DNA sequence: TGTGCCAGCTCACCTTGGGAAGAGACCCAGTACTTC. The chain carries TRBV18 and TRBJ2-5; D uncertain. CDR1 and CDR2 from the germline V gene are KGHSH and LQKENI. Trimming removed 3 bases from V and 3 bases from J, with 5 bases in between. The CDR3 length is 12 residues.

This clonotype was detected ten times or more. V and J are TRBV11-2 and TRBJ1-1; D gene ambiguous. This CDR3 is 18 amino acids long. Trimming took 5 bases from V and 0 from J, leaving 22 bases between them. Germline loops: CDR1 SGHAT, CDR2 FQNNGV. This chain's CDR3 is CASSRRFQTDTMNTEAFF. Here the CDR3 DNA reads TGTGCCAGCAGCCGACGCTTTCAGACCGATACCATGAACACTGAAGCTTTCTTT. Filled out from reference TRBV11-2 and TRBJ1-1, the complete variable domain reads EAGVAQSPRYKIIEKRQSVAFWCNPISGHATLYWYQQILGQGPKLLIQFQNNGVVDDSQLPKDRFSAERLKGVDSTLKIQPAKLEDSAVYLCASSRRFQTDTMNTEAFFGQGTRLTVV.

At least ten counts were recorded for this clonotype. This sequence joins TRBV20-1 and TRBJ2-7; 10 bases map to TRBD2. V lost 3 bases to trimming and J lost 3 bases; unmatched junction nucleotides: 11. The CDR3 spans 16 residues. Germline-derived CDR1 and CDR2 are DFQATT and SNEGSKA (reference sequence). The CDR3 protein is CSASIPSGRAGYEQYF. In DNA form, the CDR3 reads TGCAGTGCTAGTATCCCGAGCGGGAGGGCAGGCTACGAGCAGTACTTC.

This clonotype was seen a few times. A clone one base away is much larger, so this may be a read error. The V and J genes are TRBV20-1 and TRBJ2-3; 7 nucleotides align to TRBD2. The J segment lost 1 base and the V segment lost 6 bases, leaving 16 bases of the junction unmatched. Germline CDR1 and CDR2: DFQATT and SNEGSKA (reference sequence). The CDR3 extends over 17 amino acids. The CDR3 nucleotides read TGCAGTGCCCTGGGTTGGGGGACTACAAACCGCACAGATACGCAGTATTTT. This gives the protein CSALGWGTTNRTDTQYF.

This clonotype was found many times. This sequence joins TRBV11-3 and TRBJ2-3, with 9 bases aligning to TRBD1. The trim removed 5 bases at V and 6 bases at J, leaving 9 bases unmatched. This CDR3 is built from 15 residues. Germline loops: CDR1 SGHNT, CDR2 YENEEA. The CDR3 reads CASSHRTGVGDTQYF. Written as DNA, the CDR3 is TGTGCCAGCAGCCATCGGACAGGGGTGGGCGATACGCAGTATTTT.

This clonotype was seen many times. The rearrangement uses TRBV28 and TRBJ1-1, with D possibly being TRBD1 (5 bases). Trimming pared 10 bases from V and 7 bases from J, leaving 25 bases between. CDR1 is MDHEN, CDR2 SYDVKM, per germline. CDR3 length: 15 amino acids. CDR3: CATSRSWSGDLEAFF. The CDR3, as DNA: TGTGCCACCAGCCGCTCATGGTCTGGGGACCTTGAAGCTTTCTTT.

Notes on this clonotype: Being one base from a much bigger clone, this may be a read error. This chain joins TRBV29-1 and TRBJ1-1; tentative D call: TRBD1 (5 bases). Trimming shortened V by 7 bases and J by 8 bases, and 11 bases separated the two germline ends. The germline V gene encodes CDR1 SQVTM and CDR2 ANQGSEA. The CDR3 length is 10 residues. This CDR3 is CSGGRGEAFF. The CDR3 nucleotides are TGCAGCGGTGGACGGGGCGAAGCTTTCTTT.

This clonotype was seen a few times. This sequence joins TRBV4-1 and TRBJ2-2; D unclear. Germline lookup yields CDR1 MGHRA and CDR2 YSYEKL. With 2 bases removed from V and 4 bases from J, the gap between germline ends came to 8 bases. The CDR3 sequence is 14 residues long. The CDR3 nucleotides read TGCGCCAGCAGCCAACCCTTCCGCACCGGGGAGCTGTTTTTT. Protein: CASSQPFRTGELFF.

At least ten counts were recorded for this clonotype. The chain links TRBV29-1 to TRBJ2-3, with 7 bases that match TRBD1. Germline V gene lookup returns CDR1 SQVTM and CDR2 ANQGSEA. Trimming at V came to 7 bases and at J to 0 bases, leaving 13 bases not matched to a gene. There are 16 residues in the CDR3. Here the CDR3 DNA reads TGCAGCGCTAACGGGGACAGAGAATTTAGCACAGATACGCAGTATTTT. Amino acid sequence: CSANGDREFSTDTQYF.

This clonotype turned up a few times. The CDR3 DNA reads as TGCGCCAGCACTTGGTCCCGGGACTCTGAAGCTTTCTTT. Translated: CASTWSRDSEAFF. The chain uses TRBV5-1 and TRBJ1-1, with a tentative D call TRBD1 (5 bases). The CDR3 loop spans 13 amino acids. Per the germline V gene, CDR1 is SGHRS and CDR2 is YFSETQ. Trimming shortened V by 6 bases and J by 6 bases, and 15 bases separated the two germline ends.

This clonotype was counted many times. The chain links TRBV9 to TRBJ1-5; D is undetermined. There are 12 residues in the CDR3. Germline assignment: CDR1 SGDLS and CDR2 YYNGEE. Deletions cut 4 bases from V and 6 bases from J, with 8 bases between. CDR3: CASSKEGQPQHF. CDR3 bases: TGTGCCAGCAGCAAGGAGGGTCAGCCCCAGCATTTT.

This clonotype was detected ten times or more. The rearrangement links TRBV6-1 to TRBJ1-1, with D unresolved. V lost 4 bases and J lost 11, with 14 bases in between. The CDR3 loop spans 12 amino acids. Per germline, CDR1 MNHNS and CDR2 SASEGT. This chain's CDR3 is CASSGADGRAFF. As DNA, the CDR3 is TGTGCCAGCAGTGGGGCGGACGGACGGGCTTTCTTT.

The chain couples TRBV7-8 to TRBJ2-1; unclear D gene. Per the germline V gene, CDR1 is SGHVS and CDR2 is FQNEAQ. V lost 5 bases, J lost 0 bases, and 17 bases lay in between. The CDR3 length is 17 residues. The CDR3 coding sequence is TGTGCCAGCAGCCCCTTTATAGTCGAGAGCTCCTACAATGAGCAGTTCTTC. Protein sequence: CASSPFIVESSYNEQFF.

This clonotype was counted many times. The chain has TRBV11-2 and TRBJ1-2, with D possibly matching TRBD1 (5 bases). Trimming pared 4 bases from V and 9 bases from J, leaving 24 bases between. CDR3 length: 16 amino acids. CDR1 and CDR2 (germline): SGHAT, FQNNGV. In DNA, the CDR3 is TGTGCCAGCAGCTCCCCCCGGGGCTCCCTCCGAGGGCGCTACACCTTC. This translates into CASSSPRGSLRGRYTF.

This clonotype was counted many times. J is TRBJ1-6 and V is TRBV2; TRBD1 matches 10 bases. Unmatched junction bases numbered 7, after V lost 7 bases and J lost 7 bases. The CDR3 consists of 15 residues. Germline V gene lookup returns CDR1 SNHLY and CDR2 FYNNEI. CDR3 in DNA: TGTGCCAGCAAACCTGGGACAGGGGAAAATTCACCCCTCCACTTT. Amino acid sequence: CASKPGTGENSPLHF.

A remark on this clonotype: Possible read error: a much larger clone is one base away. CDR3 loop: CASRGLAGGPLEQHF. The DNA of the CDR3 is TGCGCCAGCAGGGGACTAGCGGGAGGGCCCCTCGAGCAGCACTTC. The rearrangement uses TRBV10-1 and TRBJ2-7, with 16 bases lining up with TRBD2. The CDR3 consists of 15 residues. Germline values: CDR1 WNHNN, CDR2 SYGVQD (reference sequence).

V gene TRBV20-1 combines with J gene TRBJ2-2; weak D call: TRBD2 (5 bases). Per germline, CDR1 DFQATT and CDR2 SNEGSKA (reference sequence). The CDR3 spans 12 residues. CDR3: CSAGPNTGELFF. The CDR3 nucleotides read TGCAGCGCGGGCCCGAACACCGGGGAGCTGTTTTTT.

This clonotype was observed many times. The chain uses TRBV20-1 and TRBJ1-1; a weak D match, TRBD1 (5 bases). Germline CDR1 and CDR2: DFQATT and SNEGSKA (reference sequence). Trimming left V 5 bases short and J 8 bases short, with 27 bases between. The CDR3 length is 16 residues. DNA for the CDR3: TGCAGTGCTGCTCGGGCGGGGGTGGGGGGACTTGGAGAAGCTTTCTTT. Its protein product is CSAARAGVGGLGEAFF.

This clonotype has ten or more counts. This chain connects TRBV11-2 to TRBJ1-2; 7 nucleotides agree with TRBD1. The CDR3 runs 16 residues. Trimming took 5 bases from V and 8 from J; bases not matched to a gene: 17. From germline, CDR1 is SGHAT and CDR2 FQNNGV. Written as DNA, the CDR3 is TGTGCCAGCAGCCCCCTCGGGACAGCCCGGAGGGAGGGCTACACCTTC. This sequence encodes CASSPLGTARREGYTF.

A note on this clonotype: A read error may account for a junction end that differs from germline. The rearrangement joins TRBV7-7 to TRBJ2-5, with 9 bases aligning to TRBD2. The CDR3 runs to 14 residues. CDR1 SSHAT and CDR2 FNYEAQ come from the germline V gene (reference sequence). The CDR3 sequence: CASSLVTSGETQYF. The DNA for the CDR3 is TGTGCTAGCAGCTTAGTGACTAGCGGAGAGACCCAGTACTTC.

This clonotype was seen many times. The chain recombines TRBV6-1 with TRBJ1-1, with a tentative D call TRBD1 (5 bases). The CDR3 runs to 14 residues. Trimming cost V 3 bases and J 1 base, with 9 bases left between them. Germline-derived CDR1 and CDR2 are MNHNS and SASEGT. Written as DNA, the CDR3 is TGTGCCAGCAGTGATCGGGGCCGGAACACTGAAGCTTTCTTT. Translated: CASSDRGRNTEAFF.

This clonotype was counted many times. The rearrangement joins TRBV27 to TRBJ1-1; 8 bases map to TRBD1. This CDR3 is 17 amino acids long. The germline V gene encodes CDR1 MNHEY and CDR2 SMNVEV (reference sequence). Germline trimming cut 2 bases from V and 0 bases from J; bases unmatched to any gene: 8. The CDR3: CASSLDGQGYMNTEAFF. CDR3 DNA: TGTGCCAGCAGTTTAGACGGACAGGGTTATATGAACACTGAAGCTTTCTTT.

At least ten counts were recorded for this clonotype. The V and J genes are TRBV27 and TRBJ2-5; weak D call: TRBD2 (5 bases). This CDR3 is 15 amino acids long. V lost 0 bases, J lost 5 bases, and 13 bases lay in between. Germline CDR1 MNHEY, CDR2 SMNVEV (reference sequence). As DNA, the CDR3 is TGTGCCAGCAGTTTATCCCTCGGGGTCCGGGAGACCCAGTACTTC. This sequence encodes CASSLSLGVRETQYF.

This clonotype was detected many times. The rearrangement joins TRBV5-1 to TRBJ2-1, with TRBD2 identical over 14 bases. The CDR3 is 15 amino acids. The germline CDR1 and CDR2 sequences are SGHRS and YFSETQ. The ends lost 3 bases at V and 10 bases at J; junction bases unmatched: 6. The CDR3 here is CASSWGLAGDEEQFF. CDR3 sequence (DNA): TGCGCCAGCAGCTGGGGACTAGCGGGGGACGAAGAGCAGTTCTTC.

Ten or more counts support this clonotype. This chain connects TRBV20-1 to TRBJ1-4; TRBD1 is a possible D gene (6 bases). V was pared by 4 bases and J by 6 bases, with 15 bases between. CDR3 length: 14 amino acids. Germline V CDR1 and CDR2: DFQATT, SNEGSKA (reference sequence). CDR3 in amino acids: CSAIAPGAYEKLFF. The CDR3 bases are TGCAGTGCTATAGCACCAGGGGCCTATGAAAAACTGTTTTTT.

The chain employs TRBV9 and TRBJ1-1; no clear D gene. The V end lost 0 bases, the J end lost 6 bases, and 9 bases lay between the germline ends. The CDR3 spans 13 residues. Germline V gene sequence: CDR1 SGDLS, CDR2 YYNGEE. In DNA, the CDR3 is TGTGCCAGCAGCGTAGAGTCGGAGTCTGAAGCTTTCTTT. It encodes CASSVESESEAFF.

The rearrangement links TRBV10-2 to TRBJ2-5; no clear D. CDR3 length: 15 amino acids. With 3 bases removed from V and 2 bases from J, the gap between germline ends came to 13 bases. Per germline, CDR1 WSHSY and CDR2 SAAADI. The CDR3 spells CASSEAPDVQETQYF. CDR3 bases: TGCGCCAGCAGTGAAGCGCCTGACGTTCAAGAGACCCAGTACTTC.